This is a list of T cell receptor beta chains from one sample in a study of identical twins. TCRdb processed the 5' RACE reads anew with MiXCR; each CDR3 protein has one entry. The sample lists some 320,000 distinct CDR3 sequences; over 9% were seen once. This sample was also put to use in a study of yellow fever vaccine responses in identical twins.

Specimen: CD8+ T cells sorted from blood. The receptors come from a woman between 18 and 29 years old in good health. CDR3s include the opening cysteine and the closing phenylalanine or tryptophan. The order of the fields is V gene, J gene, clone size, D gene, CDR3 DNA, CDR3 protein. D genes are given only for firm matches. Only part of the rows carry a size: once, few, many, or a class if the clone is expanded.

TRBV28	TRBJ1-6	NA	NA	TGTGCCAGCAGTTTAACAGGATTTAATTCACCCCTCCACTTT	CASSLTGFNSPLHF
TRBV20-1	TRBJ2-1	few	TRBD2	TGCAGTGCTAGAGATCGGGGACTAGCGGAACCGGAGCAGTTCTTC	CSARDRGLAEPEQFF
TRBV7-9	TRBJ2-7	many	TRBD2	TGTGCCAGCAGCTTAAGGACTAGCGATTCAACCTACGAGCAGTACTTC	CASSLRTSDSTYEQYF
TRBV6-5	TRBJ2-1	many	TRBD1	TGTGCCAGCAGTACCGACAGGGGACCCTACAATGAGCAGTTCTTC	CASSTDRGPYNEQFF
TRBV4-2	TRBJ2-7	NA	NA	TGTGCCAGGGGCCTCGGGGAGCGGCTCTCCTACGAGCAGTACTTC	CARGLGERLSYEQYF
TRBV7-9	TRBJ1-1	few	NA	TGTGCCAGCAGCTTAGGGACAGACACTGAAGCTTTCTTT	CASSLGTDTEAFF
TRBV7-9	TRBJ1-1	many	NA	TGTGCCAGCAGCTTGTCCAACTGGGAAGCTTTCTTT	CASSLSNWEAFF
TRBV9	TRBJ1-1	NA	TRBD1	TGTGCCAGCAGCTTCGGACAGGGGGTCATGAACACTGAAGCTTTCTTT	CASSFGQGVMNTEAFF
TRBV28	TRBJ2-7	few	NA	TGTGCCAGCAGTTTCGGCAGGAGGGGCGAGCAGTACTTC	CASSFGRRGEQYF
TRBV3-1	TRBJ1-3	NA	NA	TGTGCCAGCAGACCCCCGGATTCGCCTGGAAACACCATATATTTT	CASRPPDSPGNTIYF
TRBV10-3	TRBJ2-1	NA	TRBD2	TGTGCCATCATGGGCGGGAGGGCCGTGGATGAGCAGTTCTTC	CAIMGGRAVDEQFF
TRBV11-2	TRBJ2-5	few	TRBD2	TGTGCCAGCAGCTCCCGGACTAGCGGGGGGGAAGAGACCCAGTACTTC	CASSSRTSGGEETQYF
TRBV7-9	TRBJ2-7	few	TRBD2	TGTGCCAGCAGCTTAGCGTCGTTGGGGGGGTTCTACGAGCAGTACTTC	CASSLASLGGFYEQYF
TRBV29-1	TRBJ2-1	NA	NA	TGCAGCGTTGAATTTACCAGGCGTTACAATGAGCAGTTCTTC	CSVEFTRRYNEQFF
TRBV29-1	TRBJ2-1	few	TRBD2	TGCAGCGTTGAATCAAGACTAGCGGGGTATGAGCAGTTCTTC	CSVESRLAGYEQFF
TRBV2	TRBJ2-1	NA	NA	TGTGCCAGCAGTGCAAGAGGGGGGGATGAGCAGTTCTTC	CASSARGGDEQFF
TRBV7-6	TRBJ2-1	few	TRBD1	TGTGCCAGCAGCCCTAACGCGCCCGGGACAGGGGGTAGAAATGAGCAGTTCTTC	CASSPNAPGTGGRNEQFF
TRBV2	TRBJ2-5	few	TRBD2	TGTGCCAGCGAGCCTAGCGGGAGATTGGTCTTCCAAGAGACCCAGTACTTC	CASEPSGRLVFQETQYF
TRBV7-9	TRBJ1-1	NA	NA	TGTGCCAGCAGCCCCAGGGGCGCGGGCACTGAAGCTTTCTTT	CASSPRGAGTEAFF
TRBV12-3/TRBV12-4	TRBJ2-1	many	TRBD2	TGTGCCAGCAGCAACTTGCGGGAGGGCCGAGACTACAATGAGCAGTTCTTC	CASSNLREGRDYNEQFF
TRBV3-1	TRBJ2-1	few	TRBD2	TGTGCCAGCAGCCAAAACCTAGCGGGAGGGAGCTCCTACAATGAGCAGTTCTTC	CASSQNLAGGSSYNEQFF
TRBV4-1	TRBJ2-3	few	TRBD2	TGCGCCAGCAGCCAAGGGACTAGAGGCACAGATACGCAGTATTTT	CASSQGTRGTDTQYF
TRBV15	TRBJ2-7	many	NA	TGTGCCACCAGCCCTTTGAGGGAGCCCTACGAGCAGTACTTC	CATSPLREPYEQYF
TRBV10-3	TRBJ2-3	few	TRBD2	TGTGCCATCAGTGAGTCAGAGGGCGGGAGTTGGACAGATACGCAGTATTTT	CAISESEGGSWTDTQYF
TRBV11-2	TRBJ2-3	NA	TRBD2	TGTGCCAGCAGCACTCGGACTAGCGGGAGGGATACAGATACGCAGTATTTT	CASSTRTSGRDTDTQYF
TRBV14	TRBJ2-1	NA	NA	TGTGCCAGCAGCCAAGGCTGGAGCTCCTACAATGAGCAGTTCTTC	CASSQGWSSYNEQFF